This T cell receptor beta chain was obtained from a study of T cells in Graves' hyperthyroidism and ophthalmopathy (dated by TCRdb to the late 2010s). Regarding the complete study: TCR V-J signatures able to tell the groups apart were searched for in a discovery cohort of 100 patients, of whom more than 40 had Graves' ophthalmopathy and 57 had stable Graves' hyperthyroidism. Prospective prediction of ophthalmopathy was tested in an independent validation cohort consisting of some 20 hyperthyroidism patients and 17 patients who later progressed to ophthalmopathy. For training and testing, the approximately 97 patients in the discovery cohort were randomly divided in a 7:3 ratio. The study also compared thyroid tissue and blood T-cell repertoires from five or six Graves' hyperthyroidism patients. After sampling, hyperthyroidism patients received methimazole starting at 30 mg daily, and ophthalmopathy patients received high-dose intravenous methylprednisolone. The paper reports TCR Vbeta CDR3 sequencing of over 130 peripheral blood samples: 40 or so ophthalmopathy, over 70 hyperthyroidism and 17 progressor patients.

CDR1 is given as DFQATT and CDR2 as SNEGSKA, both from the germline V gene (reference sequence). V loses 6 bases, J loses 5 bases, and the germline ends lie 14 bases apart. From the cysteine up to the phenylalanine, the CDR3 has a length of 12 residues. Just CDR3 DNA is preserved here, 36 bases in frame from base 1. Overall results and qualifications from the work: Sample size was not statistically predetermined, and investigators were not blinded to group allocation. In validation, progression to ophthalmopathy was predicted by the model with about 70% sensitivity and 72.22% specificity, a median of about 6.4 months before onset. Most expanded thyroid clonotypes (frequency above 0.001) were also detected in blood, suggesting blood repertoires may reflect thyroid immune responses. In cross-validation, a model built on a 13 V-J signature told ophthalmopathy apart from stable hyperthyroidism with approximately 90% sensitivity and approximately 81% specificity, and in testing the same model reached 80%/75%.

The TCR beta CDR3 regions were amplified from the RNA transcripts. For the first round of RT-PCR on the TCR CDR3, the HTBI primer set was used together with the Qiagen OneStep RT-PCR kit. Libraries were constructed in a second round of multiplex PCR, after which size selection and purification were performed. Libraries were sequenced paired-end with 100 bp reads on an Illumina HiSeq2000. The paper's processing steps were these. SOAPnuke was used to process the raw data, with reads discarded if the reads contained adapters or uncalled bases, had a mean Phred below 15, or lacked an exact constant-primer or identifier match. COPE v1.2.5 was used to merge high-quality paired reads, and clonotypes were defined as unique nucleotide sequences. MiTCR v1.1 was used to align the clonotypes against IMGT TRBV, TRBD and TRBJ reference segments. The analysis included only V-J combinations with a frequency above 0.0001, which together covered 98% to 99.2% of the repertoires. A TCS score was defined as the ratio of F50 (clonal expansion) to E x V (chaos), with BLOSUM62-based TCRdist applied between CDR3 peptides within each V-J. Welch's t-statistics and random forest reduced fewer than 550 V-J features to 13, which were used in a naive Bayes classifier (R e1071). The Morisita-Horn index was used to measure how similar the thyroid and blood repertoires were. TCRdb redid the processing of the public reads, applying fastp at Q25 and MiXCR, and retained in-frame beta chains. Every distinct CDR3 protein forms one entry, paired with its most common genes and DNA. The V and J calls here are based on TCRdb, not the publication. This sample has a few hundred thousand distinct CDR3 sequences in its table, and around 42% of those were observed once. About 8.3% of the sample belongs to the ten largest clones.

Regarding this clonotype: Its antigen is currently not known. No per-base quality is available; no much larger clone lies one base away.

Stable Graves' hyperthyroidism was defined as the absence of progression to ophthalmopathy over 18 months of follow-up. Hyperthyroidism patients were aged 18 to 65 years and newly diagnosed, with disease duration of less than 2 months. Any patient with an uncontrolled infection, another autoimmune disease, pregnancy or lactation was excluded. Clinical symptoms, serum thyroxine and TRAb, thyroid ultrasound, and orbital computed tomography formed the basis for the diagnoses. Total RNA was extracted using Trizol reagent, and RNA quality was assessed on an Agilent 2100 Bioanalyzer. The sequenced sample consisted of peripheral blood or thyroid tissue (not recorded which). The sequence links TRBV20-1 to TRBJ2-7, with no confident D gene call. This receptor was taken from a young woman with Graves' hyperthyroidism. The CDR3 protein is CSATDGDHEQYF. The sequence in DNA is TGCAGTGCAACCGATGGAGACCACGAGCAGTACTTC.